This T cell receptor (beta chain) emerged from a study of cytomegalovirus exposure and HLA in healthy donors. The study, taken as a whole, reports: The likely explanation for a cluster of highly shared sequence variants was sequencing artifact.

Primers for the PCR totalled 60 Vbeta and 13 Jbeta. Using immunoSEQ multiplex PCR, the repertoire was profiled, and TCRdb retains in-frame clones only, with some absent. The sample lists about 130,000 clones, approximately 80% occurring once. While unrecorded immune exposures were likely, the donors were nominally healthy when sampled. Trimming took 3 bases from V and 5 from J; bases not matched to a gene: 0. Per the germline V gene, CDR1 is KGHSH and CDR2 is LQKENI. CDR3 length equals 13 residues. This clone was recorded once. The antigen is undetermined. Source material: PBMCs. V is TRBV18 and J is TRBJ2-1; 8 nucleotides agree with TRBD2. The receptor's source is a woman between 40 and 55 years old in good health and CMV-seronegative. In nucleotides, the CDR3 is TGTGCCAGCTCACCGACTAGCGACAATGAGCAGTTCTTC. This encodes CASSPTSDNEQFF.